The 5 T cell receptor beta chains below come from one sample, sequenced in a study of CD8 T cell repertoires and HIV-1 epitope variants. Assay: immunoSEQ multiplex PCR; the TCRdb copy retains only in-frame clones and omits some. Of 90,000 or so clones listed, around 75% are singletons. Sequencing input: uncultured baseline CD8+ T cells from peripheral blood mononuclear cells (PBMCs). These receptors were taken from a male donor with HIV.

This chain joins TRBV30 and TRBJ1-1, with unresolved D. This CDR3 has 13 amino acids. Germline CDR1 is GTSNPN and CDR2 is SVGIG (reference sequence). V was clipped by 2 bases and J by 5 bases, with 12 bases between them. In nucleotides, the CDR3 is TGTGCCTGGAGTACCCACCGAACAACTGAAGCTTTCTTT. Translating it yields CAWSTHRTTEAFF.

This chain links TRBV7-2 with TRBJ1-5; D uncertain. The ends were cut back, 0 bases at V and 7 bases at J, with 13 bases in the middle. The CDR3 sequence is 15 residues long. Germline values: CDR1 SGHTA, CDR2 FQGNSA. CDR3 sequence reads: CASSLAMADGQPQHF. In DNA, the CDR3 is TGTGCCAGCAGCTTAGCGATGGCCGACGGGCAGCCCCAGCATTTT.

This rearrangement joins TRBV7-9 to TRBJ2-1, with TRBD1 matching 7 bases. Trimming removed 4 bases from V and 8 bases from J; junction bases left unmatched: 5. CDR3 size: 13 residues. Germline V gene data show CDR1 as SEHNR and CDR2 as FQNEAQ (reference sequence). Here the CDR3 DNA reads TGTGCCAGCAGCTCAAACAGGGGAGATGAGCAGTTCTTC. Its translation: CASSSNRGDEQFF.

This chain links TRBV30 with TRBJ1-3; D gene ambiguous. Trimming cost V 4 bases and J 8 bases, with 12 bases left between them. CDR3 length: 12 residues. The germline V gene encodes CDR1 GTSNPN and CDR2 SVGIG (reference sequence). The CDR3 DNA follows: TGTGCCTGGATGCGGGGAACGGACACCATATATTTT. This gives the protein CAWMRGTDTIYF. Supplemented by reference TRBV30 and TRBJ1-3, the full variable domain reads SQTIHQWPATLVQPVGSPLSLECTVEGTSNPNLYWYRQAAGRGLQLLFYSVGIGQISSEVPQNLSASRPQDRQFILSSKKLLLSDSGFYLCAWMRGTDTIYFGEGSWLTVV.

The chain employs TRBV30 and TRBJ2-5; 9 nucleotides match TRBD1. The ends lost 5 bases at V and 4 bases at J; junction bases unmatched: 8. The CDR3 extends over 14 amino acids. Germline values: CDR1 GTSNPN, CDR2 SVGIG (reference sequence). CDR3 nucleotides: TGTGCCTGGTCACGGGGACAGGGTATAGAGACCCAGTACTTC. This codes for CAWSRGQGIETQYF. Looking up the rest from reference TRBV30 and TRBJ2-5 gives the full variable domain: SQTIHQWPATLVQPVGSPLSLECTVEGTSNPNLYWYRQAAGRGLQLLFYSVGIGQISSEVPQNLSASRPQDRQFILSSKKLLLSDSGFYLCAWSRGQGIETQYFGPGTRLLVL.